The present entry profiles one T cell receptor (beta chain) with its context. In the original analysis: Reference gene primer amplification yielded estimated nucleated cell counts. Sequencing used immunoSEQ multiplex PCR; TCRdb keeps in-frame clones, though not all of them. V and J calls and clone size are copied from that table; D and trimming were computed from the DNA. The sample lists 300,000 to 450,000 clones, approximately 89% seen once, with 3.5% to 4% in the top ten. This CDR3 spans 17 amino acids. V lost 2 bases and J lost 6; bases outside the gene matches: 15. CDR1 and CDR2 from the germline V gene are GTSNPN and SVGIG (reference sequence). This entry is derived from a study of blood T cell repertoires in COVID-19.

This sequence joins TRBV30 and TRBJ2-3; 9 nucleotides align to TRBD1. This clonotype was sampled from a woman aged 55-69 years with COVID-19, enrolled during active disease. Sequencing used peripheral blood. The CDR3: CAWSPPWGQGSRDTQYF. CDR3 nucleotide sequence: TGTGCCTGGAGTCCACCTTGGGGACAGGGAAGTAGGGATACGCAGTATTTT.